This T cell receptor (beta chain) came from a study of blood T cells in healthy people across ages (dated by TCRdb to the mid-2010s). For the study in its entirety: In model experiments, template switching captured about one uniquely barcoded TCR beta cDNA molecule for every two T cells. To avoid experimental bias, donors of different ages were distributed randomly across sequencing lanes. For two donors (one aged 18 to 30 and one aged 80 or older), the study analyzed two additional independent replicas of 1 million unique cDNA reads from the same blood draw. Using deep sequencing normalized with unique cDNA molecular identifiers, the study measured how TCR beta repertoire diversity changes with age. Donors were grouped into four age groups: young (average approximately 15 years), middle-aged (39), aged (62) and long-lived (less than 85). Broader findings and caveats from the paper: Observed TCR beta diversity per million T cells fell roughly linearly with age, and a significant reduction was already apparent by age about 43. Since profiling was done on bulk unsorted PBMCs, naive and antigen-experienced compartments could not be conclusively compared. The percentage of naive T cells measured by flow cytometry correlated strongly with observed TCR beta diversity. Because donor CMV infection status was unknown, age-related changes in expanded clonotypes were potentially confounded. Compared with the aged group, more naive CD4+ T cells, fewer expanded clones and increased TCR diversity were shown by the long-lived group, suggesting age selection. Estimates of total diversity based on one million sequenced T cells were considered lower bounds and underestimates.

The junction shows trimming of 3 bases on V and 6 bases on J, and the gene matches do not reach 6 bases of it. CDR1 is given as MNHEY and CDR2 as SVGAGI, both from the germline V gene. From cysteine to phenylalanine, the CDR3 is 16 amino acids long. Only the CDR3 region is kept as DNA, spanning 48 bases read in frame from base 1. Donors were 39 systemically healthy Caucasian individuals from Russia aged roughly 6 to 100 years. Around 10 milliliters of peripheral blood were collected from each donor into EDTA-treated Vacutainer tubes. Ficoll-Paque density-gradient centrifugation was used to isolate PBMCs, with at least 6.5 million per sample. Trizol reagent was used to extract total RNA from PBMCs, with at least 5.5 micrograms per sample. For every donor, flow cytometry on a PBMC aliquot measured the percentage of naive CD45RAhigh/CD27high T cells. This clonotype was observed a handful of times. This clone's antigen is unknown. The input lacks base qualities; no much larger clone sits a single base away.

The library was produced with 5' RACE. Instrument on record: Illumina HiSeq 2500. A second PCR of 7 to 11 cycles was run with a J-beta primer mix and a sample-barcoded 5' primer. A template-switch 5' adaptor carrying 12 random nucleotides introduced a unique molecular identifier onto each TCR beta cDNA molecule. At least 2.5 million CDR3-containing paired-end reads were obtained from each sample. First-strand cDNA was synthesized from all RNA with the Mint cDNA synthesis kit, primed by a TRBC-specific oligonucleotide. Following uracil-DNA glycosylase treatment, all cDNA underwent a first 18-cycle PCR with the universal primers M1SS and BC2_uni_R. The original methods were these. For normalization, 1 million high-quality reads, each with a distinct molecular identifier, were randomly selected from each sample. Reads with shared molecular identifiers were discarded instead of being binned into consensus sequences. MiTCR, run with a Q25 quality threshold and the strictest error-elimination algorithm, handled CDR3 identification, clonotype clustering and error correction. A nonparametric unseen species model with Euler transformation was used to estimate a lower bound on total TCR beta diversity. Clones were called with MiXCR by TCRdb after fastp trimmed the public reads at Q25, and only in-frame beta chains were retained. One record per CDR3 amino acid sequence lists the most common genes and DNA. The V and J calls were not made by the authors but by TCRdb's processing. In this sample the table shows over 1.5 million distinct CDR3 sequences, approximately 50% of which occur a single time. Jointly, the top ten make up roughly 2.1% of the sample.

This receptor was taken from a woman aged 40 to 50 in good health. Sequenced input: blood. The rearranged chain carries TRBV6-5 and TRBJ2-3, and TRBD2 matches 13 of the central bases. The base sequence is TGTGCCAGCAGTTATACTAGCGGGGGGGAAAAGGATACGCAGTATTTT. This gives the protein CASSYTSGGEKDTQYF.